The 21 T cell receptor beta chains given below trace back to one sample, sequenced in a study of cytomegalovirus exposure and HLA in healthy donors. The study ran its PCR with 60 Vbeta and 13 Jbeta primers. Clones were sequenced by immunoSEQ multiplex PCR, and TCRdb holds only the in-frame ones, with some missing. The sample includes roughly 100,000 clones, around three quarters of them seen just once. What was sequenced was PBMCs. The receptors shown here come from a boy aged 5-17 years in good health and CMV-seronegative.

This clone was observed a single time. The CDR3 sequence is CASSLGTINQPQHF. The CDR3 region has the DNA TGTGCCAGCAGCTTAGGCACAATTAATCAGCCCCAGCATTTT. The V call is TRBV7-9, the J call TRBJ1-5; D is uncertain. CDR1 is SEHNR and CDR2 is FQNEAQ in the germline V gene (reference sequence). CDR3 length: 14 amino acids. V was shortened by 1 base and J by 4 bases, with 8 bases between the two germline ends.

This CDR3 is CASSPGATYEQYF. In DNA form, the CDR3 reads TGCGCCAGCAGTCCAGGGGCTACCTACGAGCAGTACTTC. The chain recombines TRBV4-1 with TRBJ2-7, with D possibly TRBD1 on 6 matching bases. Germline CDR1 MGHRA, CDR2 YSYEKL. Trimming stripped 6 bases from V and 2 bases from J, with 11 bases between. The CDR3 is 13 amino acids.

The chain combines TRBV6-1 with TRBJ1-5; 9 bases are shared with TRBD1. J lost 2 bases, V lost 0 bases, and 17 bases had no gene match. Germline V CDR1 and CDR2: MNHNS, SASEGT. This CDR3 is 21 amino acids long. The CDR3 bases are TGTGCCAGCAGTGAAGCCGACCGGACAGGGGAGATATGGTTTGGCAATCAGCCCCAGCATTTT. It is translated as CASSEADRTGEIWFGNQPQHF.

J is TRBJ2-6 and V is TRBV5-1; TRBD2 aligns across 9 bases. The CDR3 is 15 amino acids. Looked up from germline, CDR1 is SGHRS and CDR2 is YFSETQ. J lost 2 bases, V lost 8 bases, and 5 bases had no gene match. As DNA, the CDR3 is TGCGCCAGTACGCGGGGGGGCCCTGGGGCCAACGTCCTGACTTTC. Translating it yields CASTRGGPGANVLTF.

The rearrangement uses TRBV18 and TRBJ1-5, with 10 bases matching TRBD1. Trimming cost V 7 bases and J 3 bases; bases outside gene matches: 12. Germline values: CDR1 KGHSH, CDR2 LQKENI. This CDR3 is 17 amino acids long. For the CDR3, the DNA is TGTGCCAGCTGGGCGGGGACAGGGGAGCGGTACAATCAGCCCCAGCATTTT. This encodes CASWAGTGERYNQPQHF. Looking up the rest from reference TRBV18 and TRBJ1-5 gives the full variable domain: NAGVMQNPRHLVRRRGQEARLRCSPMKGHSHVYWYRQLPEEGLKFMVYLQKENIIDESGMPKERFSAEFPKEGPSILRIQQVVRGDSAAYFCASWAGTGERYNQPQHFGDGTRLSIL.

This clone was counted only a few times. The CDR3 sequence is CASRRPGGSETQYF. The CDR3 coding sequence is TGTGCCAGCAGACGGCCAGGGGGTTCAGAGACCCAGTACTTC. This chain links TRBV27 with TRBJ2-5, with 7 bases identical to TRBD1. J lost 4 bases, V lost 6 bases, and 8 bases had no gene match. The CDR3 covers 14 residues. Germline loops: CDR1 MNHEY, CDR2 SMNVEV (reference sequence).

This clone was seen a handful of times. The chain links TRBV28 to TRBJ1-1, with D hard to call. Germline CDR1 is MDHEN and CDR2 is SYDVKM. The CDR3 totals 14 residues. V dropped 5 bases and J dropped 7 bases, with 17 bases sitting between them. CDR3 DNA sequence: TGTGCCAGCAGTGTTGCTGAGGCCTCGAGTGAAGCTTTCTTT. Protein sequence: CASSVAEASSEAFF.

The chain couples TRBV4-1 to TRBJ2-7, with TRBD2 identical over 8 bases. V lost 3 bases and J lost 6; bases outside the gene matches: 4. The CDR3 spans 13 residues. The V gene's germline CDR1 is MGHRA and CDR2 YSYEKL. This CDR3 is CASSHAREGEQYF. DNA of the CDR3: TGCGCCAGCAGCCACGCCCGGGAGGGCGAGCAGTACTTC.

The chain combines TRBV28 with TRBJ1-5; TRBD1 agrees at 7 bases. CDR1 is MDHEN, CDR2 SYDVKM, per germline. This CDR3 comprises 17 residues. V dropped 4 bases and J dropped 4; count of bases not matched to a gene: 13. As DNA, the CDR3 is TGTGCCAGCAGTTCAAATCTCAGGGGGTCCGGGAATCAGCCCCAGCATTTT. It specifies CASSSNLRGSGNQPQHF.

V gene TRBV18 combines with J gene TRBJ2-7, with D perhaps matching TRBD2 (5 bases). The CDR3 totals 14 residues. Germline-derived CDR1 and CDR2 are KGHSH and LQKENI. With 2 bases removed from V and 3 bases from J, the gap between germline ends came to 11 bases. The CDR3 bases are TGTGCCAGCTCACCATTCAAGGGAGACTACGAGCAGTACTTC. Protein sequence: CASSPFKGDYEQYF.

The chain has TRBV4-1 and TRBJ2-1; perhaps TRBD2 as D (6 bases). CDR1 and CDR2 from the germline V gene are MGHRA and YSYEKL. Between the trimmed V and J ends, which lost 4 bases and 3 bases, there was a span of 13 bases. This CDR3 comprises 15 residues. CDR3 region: CASSPPGLLYNEQFF. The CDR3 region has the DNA TGCGCCAGCAGCCCTCCCGGACTACTCTACAATGAGCAGTTCTTC.

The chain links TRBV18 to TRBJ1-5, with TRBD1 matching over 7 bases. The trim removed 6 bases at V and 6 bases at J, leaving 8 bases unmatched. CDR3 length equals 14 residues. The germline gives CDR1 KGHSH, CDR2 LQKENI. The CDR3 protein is CASSLHRGGQPQHF. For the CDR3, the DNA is TGTGCCAGCTCCCTCCACAGGGGAGGTCAGCCCCAGCATTTT.

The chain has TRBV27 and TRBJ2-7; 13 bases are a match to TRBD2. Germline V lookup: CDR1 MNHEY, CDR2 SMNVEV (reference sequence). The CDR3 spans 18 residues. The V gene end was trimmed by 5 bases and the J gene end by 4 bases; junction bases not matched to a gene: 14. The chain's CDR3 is CASSPWTSGSDGVYEQYF. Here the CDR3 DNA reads TGTGCCAGCAGTCCATGGACTAGCGGGAGTGACGGGGTTTACGAGCAGTACTTC.

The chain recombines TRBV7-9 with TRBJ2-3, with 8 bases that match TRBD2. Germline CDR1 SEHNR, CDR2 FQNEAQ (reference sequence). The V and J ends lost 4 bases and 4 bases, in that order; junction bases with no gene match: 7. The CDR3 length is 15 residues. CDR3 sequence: CASSSTSENPDTQYF. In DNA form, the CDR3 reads TGTGCCAGCAGCTCGACTAGCGAGAACCCAGATACGCAGTATTTT.

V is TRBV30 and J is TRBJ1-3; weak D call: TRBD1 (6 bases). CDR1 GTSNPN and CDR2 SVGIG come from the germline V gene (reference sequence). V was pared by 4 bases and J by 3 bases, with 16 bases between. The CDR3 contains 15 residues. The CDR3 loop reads CAWTLPGGGGNTIYF. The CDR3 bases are TGTGCCTGGACCCTGCCGGGGGGCGGTGGAAACACCATATATTTT.

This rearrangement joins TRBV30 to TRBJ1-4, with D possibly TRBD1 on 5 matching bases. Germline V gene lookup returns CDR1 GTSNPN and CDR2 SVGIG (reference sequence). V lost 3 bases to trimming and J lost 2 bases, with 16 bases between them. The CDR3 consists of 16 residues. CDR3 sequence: CAWSATDRSTNEKLFF. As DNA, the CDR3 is TGTGCCTGGAGCGCAACTGACAGAAGCACTAATGAAAAACTGTTTTTT.

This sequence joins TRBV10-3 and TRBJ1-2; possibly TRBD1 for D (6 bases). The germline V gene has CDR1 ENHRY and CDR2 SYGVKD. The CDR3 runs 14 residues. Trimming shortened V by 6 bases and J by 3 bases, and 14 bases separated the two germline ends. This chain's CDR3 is CAIRPGGAYYGYTF. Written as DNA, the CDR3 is TGTGCCATCAGACCCGGGGGGGCTTACTATGGCTACACCTTC.

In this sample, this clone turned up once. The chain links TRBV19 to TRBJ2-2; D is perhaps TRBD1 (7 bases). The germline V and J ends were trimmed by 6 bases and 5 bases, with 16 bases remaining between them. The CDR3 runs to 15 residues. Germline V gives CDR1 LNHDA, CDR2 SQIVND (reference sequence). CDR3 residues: CASRAEGAGTGELFF. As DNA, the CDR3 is TGTGCCAGTAGGGCGGAGGGGGCTGGGACCGGGGAGCTGTTTTTT.

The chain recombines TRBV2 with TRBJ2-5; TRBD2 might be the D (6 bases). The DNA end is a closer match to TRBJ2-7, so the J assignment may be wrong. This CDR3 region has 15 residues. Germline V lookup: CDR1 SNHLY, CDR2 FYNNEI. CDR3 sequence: CASSEDRRVVHEQYF. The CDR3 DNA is TGTGCCAGCAGTGAAGATCGGAGGGTCGTCCACGAGCAGTACTTC.

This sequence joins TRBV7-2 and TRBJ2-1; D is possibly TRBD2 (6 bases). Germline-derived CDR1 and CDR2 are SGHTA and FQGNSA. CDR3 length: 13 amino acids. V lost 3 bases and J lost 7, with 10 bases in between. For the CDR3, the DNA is TGTGCCAGCAGCTTTCTAGCGCGGAATGAGCAGTTCTTC. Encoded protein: CASSFLARNEQFF.

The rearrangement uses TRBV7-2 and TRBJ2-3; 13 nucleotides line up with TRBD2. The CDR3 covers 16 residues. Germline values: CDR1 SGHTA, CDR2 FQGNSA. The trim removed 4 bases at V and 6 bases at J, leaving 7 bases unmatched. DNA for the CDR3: TGTGCCAGCAGCTCCGGACTAGCGGGGGCGGGTGATACGCAGTATTTT. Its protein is CASSSGLAGAGDTQYF.